This T cell receptor (beta chain) was captured in a study of T cells after posttransplantation cyclophosphamide. The CDR3 sequence is 14 residues long. Germline V CDR1 and CDR2: MNHEY, SVGAGI. Between the trimmed V and J ends, which lost 0 bases and 6 bases, there was a span of 10 bases. Repertoires were generated with immunoSEQ multiplex PCR, while TCRdb's copy carries only in-frame clones and drops some. The repertoire yields 32,000 or so clones, none seen only once; the top ten contain about 2.9%. The specimen was PBMCs. This chain uses TRBV6-5 with TRBJ2-3; D might be TRBD2 (5 bases). This sequence originates from a woman aged 55-69 years in good health, CMV-negative, and a related stem cell transplant donor. CDR3 in DNA: TGTGCCAGCAGTTACTCCCTCGGCGGGGATACGCAGTATTTT. Protein product: CASSYSLGGDTQYF.